This T cell receptor beta chain came from a study of blood T cell repertoires in COVID-19. Measured with immunoSEQ multiplex PCR; TCRdb has only the in-frame clones, and not every one. The sample records fewer than 110,000 clones, about 87% being singletons. CDR1 and CDR2 from the germline V gene are SGHRS and YFSETQ. The CDR3 has 16 residues. The V end lost 3 bases, the J end lost 7 bases, and 20 bases lay between the germline ends. The sequenced sample consisted of peripheral blood. This TCR derives from a man aged 45-65 years with active or convalescent COVID-19. V is TRBV5-1 and J is TRBJ2-1, with D possibly matching TRBD1 (6 bases). In DNA form, the CDR3 reads TGCGCCAGCAGCTGGGCAGGGGTTGGAGAAGCGAATGAGCAGTTCTTC. The encoded protein is CASSWAGVGEANEQFF.